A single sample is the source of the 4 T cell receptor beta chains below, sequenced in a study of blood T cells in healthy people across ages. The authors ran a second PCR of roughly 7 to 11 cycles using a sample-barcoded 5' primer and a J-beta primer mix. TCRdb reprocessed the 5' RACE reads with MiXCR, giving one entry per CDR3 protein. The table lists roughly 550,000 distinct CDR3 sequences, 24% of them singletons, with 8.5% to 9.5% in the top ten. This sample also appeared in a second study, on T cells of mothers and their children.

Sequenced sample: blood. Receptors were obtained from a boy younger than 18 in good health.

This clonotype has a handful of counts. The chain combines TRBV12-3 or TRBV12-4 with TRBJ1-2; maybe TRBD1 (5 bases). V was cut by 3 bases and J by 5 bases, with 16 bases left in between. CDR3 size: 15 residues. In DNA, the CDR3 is TGTGCCAGCAGTTTTACGGAGACGGGGCAATATGGCTACACCTTC. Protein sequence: CASSFTETGQYGYTF.

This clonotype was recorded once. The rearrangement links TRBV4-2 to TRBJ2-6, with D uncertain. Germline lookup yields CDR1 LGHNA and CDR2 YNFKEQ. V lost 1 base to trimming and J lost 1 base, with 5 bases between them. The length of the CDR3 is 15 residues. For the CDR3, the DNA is TGTGCCAGCAGCCAAGCAGTATCTGGGGCCAACGTCCTGACTTTC. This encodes CASSQAVSGANVLTF.

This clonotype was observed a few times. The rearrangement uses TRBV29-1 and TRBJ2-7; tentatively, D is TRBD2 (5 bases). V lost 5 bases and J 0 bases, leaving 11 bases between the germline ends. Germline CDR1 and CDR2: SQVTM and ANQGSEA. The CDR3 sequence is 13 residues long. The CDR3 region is CSVIARSSYEQYF. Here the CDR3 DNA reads TGCAGCGTTATAGCGAGGAGCTCCTACGAGCAGTACTTC.

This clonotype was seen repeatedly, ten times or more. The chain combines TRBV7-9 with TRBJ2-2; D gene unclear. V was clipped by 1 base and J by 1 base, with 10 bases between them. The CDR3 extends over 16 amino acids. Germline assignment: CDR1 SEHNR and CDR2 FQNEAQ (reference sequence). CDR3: CASSLGISENTGELFF. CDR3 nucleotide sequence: TGTGCCAGCAGCTTAGGAATCAGCGAGAACACCGGGGAGCTGTTTTTT.